This TCR beta chain was recorded in a study of Ad26.COV2.S vaccination and SARS-CoV-2 variants. Whole-study findings and limits: Recipients of vaccine and of placebo showed similar breadth of their non-spike TCR repertoires.

Described treatment: roughly 20 received Ad26.COV2.S at low or high dose, single or two shots; about 5 received placebo; per-sample allocation not given. Samples came from day 63 after the first vaccine or placebo injection. This adult donor, from Boston, was 18-55 years old. V shed 5 bases, J shed 4 bases, and the junction held 13 bases outside the gene matches. In germline, CDR1 is SGHRS, CDR2 YFSETQ. CDR3 size: 19 residues. Here immunoSEQ multiplex PCR was the method, and the copy in TCRdb shows in-frame clones only, minus some. This table has around 300,000 clones, approximately 87% appearing once. As for this clone: The antigen remains unidentified.

The starting material was peripheral blood, obtained in a trial of Ad26.COV2.S vaccine versus placebo. The TCR sequence derives from a person between 18 and 59 years old who received the Ad26.COV2.S COVID-19 vaccine or a placebo. V usage is TRBV5-1 and J usage is TRBJ2-2; 14 nucleotides line up with TRBD2. The CDR3 sequence: CASRVITGTSGRSTGELFF. CDR3 sequence (DNA): TGCGCCAGCAGGGTTATAACCGGGACTAGCGGGAGAAGCACCGGGGAGCTGTTTTTT.